Listed here are 27 T cell receptor beta chains from one sample, sequenced in a study of response to subunit inactivated influenza vaccine. TCRdb re-called the RT-PCR reads with MiXCR, one entry per CDR3 protein. The sample records just over 300,000 distinct CDR3 sequences, about 20% being singletons. This sample comprised PBMCs from blood, obtained approximately 20 months after vaccination. These receptors came from a man aged 50-75 years who received an inactivated influenza vaccine.

V usage is TRBV18 and J usage is TRBJ1-2; 9 bases match TRBD1. The germline gives CDR1 KGHSH, CDR2 LQKENI. The CDR3 is made up of 16 amino acids. After removal of 4 bases from V and 1 base from J, the junction contained 7 bases not matched to a gene. The CDR3 DNA sequence: TGTGCCAGCTCACTCAACTACAGGGGGCTTAACTATGGCTACACCTTC. Its protein is CASSLNYRGLNYGYTF.

The CDR3 spells CAISESGGNSPLHF. CDR3 DNA sequence: TGTGCCATCAGTGAGTCAGGAGGAAATTCACCCCTCCACTTT. J is TRBJ1-6 and V is TRBV10-3; D call uncertain. The V gene's germline CDR1 is ENHRY and CDR2 SYGVKD. V was shortened by 0 bases and J by 7 bases, with 7 bases between the two germline ends. The CDR3 runs 14 residues.

V is TRBV20-1 and J is TRBJ2-5; the D gene is possibly TRBD1 (5 bases). The CDR3 runs 12 residues. Germline loops: CDR1 DFQATT, CDR2 SNEGSKA (reference sequence). The V end lost 4 bases, the J end lost 5 bases, and 11 bases lay between the germline ends. CDR3 residues: CSATRERETQYF. Here the CDR3 DNA reads TGCAGTGCTACCAGGGAACGGGAGACCCAGTACTTC.

The chain joins TRBV5-1 to TRBJ2-3; D is possibly TRBD1 or TRBD2 (5 bases each). V was cut by 5 bases and J by 4 bases, with 17 bases left in between. Germline CDR1 and CDR2: SGHRS and YFSETQ. This CDR3 spans 15 amino acids. CDR3 coding DNA: TGCGCCAGCAGGACCGGGACGTTAGAATCAGATACGCAGTATTTT. Protein: CASRTGTLESDTQYF.

This chain links TRBV5-4 with TRBJ2-7; 9 nucleotides align to TRBD1. CDR1 and CDR2 from the germline V gene are SGHNT and YYREEE (reference sequence). With 1 base clipped from V and 3 bases from J, the junction kept 5 bases outside the gene matches. The CDR3 is made up of 15 amino acids. The CDR3 region is CASSLRLGQGYEQYF. The CDR3, as DNA: TGTGCCAGCAGCTTGAGGTTGGGACAGGGCTACGAGCAGTACTTC.

The chain employs TRBV20-1 and TRBJ1-4; no clear D. V was shortened by 5 bases and J by 0 bases, with 10 bases between the two germline ends. The CDR3 runs to 14 residues. Germline CDR1 reads DFQATT; CDR2 reads SNEGSKA (reference sequence). The chain's CDR3 is CSAYAGATNEKLFF. The CDR3 DNA sequence: TGCAGTGCTTATGCAGGTGCAACTAATGAAAAACTGTTTTTT.

At least ten counts were recorded for this clonotype. The rearrangement joins TRBV4-1 to TRBJ1-5; no reliable D call. This CDR3 comprises 15 residues. The V end lost 0 bases, the J end lost 4 bases, and 10 bases lay between the germline ends. Germline V lookup: CDR1 MGHRA, CDR2 YSYEKL. The CDR3: CASSQEWQSNQPQHF. The CDR3 nucleotides are TGCGCCAGCAGCCAAGAATGGCAGTCGAATCAGCCCCAGCATTTT.

This clonotype was seen only a few times. The CDR3 reads CSVESGTGGLEQYF. In nucleotides, the CDR3 is TGCAGCGTTGAATCCGGGACAGGGGGCCTCGAGCAGTACTTC. V and J are TRBV29-1 and TRBJ2-7; TRBD1 matches 12 bases. The CDR3 sequence is 14 residues long. Trimming removed 2 bases from V and 6 bases from J; junction bases left unmatched: 5. Looked up from germline, CDR1 is SQVTM and CDR2 is ANQGSEA.

This chain connects TRBV9 to TRBJ2-2; D is unclear. Germline V gives CDR1 SGDLS, CDR2 YYNGEE. The CDR3 sequence is 12 residues long. The germline V and J ends were trimmed by 2 bases and 2 bases, with 1 base remaining between them. The CDR3 loop reads CASSVNTGELFF. The CDR3 bases are TGTGCCAGCAGCGTTAACACCGGGGAGCTGTTTTTT.

Concerning this clonotype itself: Germline and junction disagree at one end, which may indicate a read error. J is TRBJ2-1 and V is TRBV20-1, with 8 bases lining up with TRBD2. Germline V gene data show CDR1 as DFQATT and CDR2 as SNEGSKA (reference sequence). There are 13 residues in the CDR3. CDR3 sequence: CSAPPAGGKEQFF. In DNA form, the CDR3 reads TGCAGTGCTCCCCCGGCGGGGGGCAAGGAACAGTTCTTT.

V gene TRBV12-3 or TRBV12-4 combines with J gene TRBJ2-7; unclear D gene. The CDR3 covers 11 residues. The germline V and J ends were trimmed by 3 bases and 7 bases, with 7 bases remaining between them. CDR3 sequence reads: CASSFSSEQYF. The DNA for the CDR3 is TGTGCCAGCAGTTTTAGCAGTGAGCAGTACTTC.

This sequence joins TRBV5-4 and TRBJ2-7; D uncertain. CDR1 and CDR2 (germline): SGHNT, YYREEE (reference sequence). V shed 3 bases and J shed 3 bases, with 10 bases lying between them. The CDR3 is 13 amino acids. CDR3 residues: CASSYSGDYEQYF. The CDR3 DNA is TGTGCCAGCAGCTATTCCGGCGACTACGAGCAGTACTTC. Using reference TRBV5-4 and TRBJ2-7 for the parts outside the CDR3, the full variable domain is ETGVTQSPTHLIKTRGQQVTLRCSSQSGHNTVSWYQQALGQGPQFIFQYYREEENGRGNFPPRFSGLQFPNYSSELNVNALELDDSALYLCASSYSGDYEQYFGPGTRLTVT.

The table lists this clonotype with a few counts. The J gene is TRBJ1-5, the V gene TRBV20-1, with D tentatively TRBD1 (5 bases). The length of the CDR3 is 18 residues. The V gene's germline CDR1 is DFQATT and CDR2 SNEGSKA (reference sequence). With 3 bases removed from V and 4 bases from J, the gap between germline ends came to 25 bases. CDR3 DNA: TGCAGTGCTAGGATCGAGGACATTCAAGGCCCCGGGAATCAGCCCCAGCATTTT. Its translation: CSARIEDIQGPGNQPQHF.

The chain combines TRBV7-8 with TRBJ1-1; D not resolved. CDR3 length: 13 residues. Trimming removed 6 bases at V and 0 bases at J, with 8 bases between. Per germline, CDR1 SGHVS and CDR2 FQNEAQ. The CDR3 reads CASSGSLNTEAFF. The CDR3 DNA reads as TGTGCCAGCAGTGGCAGCCTGAACACTGAAGCTTTCTTT.

The table lists this clonotype with many counts. The genes are TRBV20-1 and TRBJ1-2; D is uncertain. Between the trimmed V and J ends, which lost 0 bases and 2 bases, there was a span of 10 bases. This CDR3 is built from 14 residues. Germline-derived CDR1 and CDR2 are DFQATT and SNEGSKA (reference sequence). The CDR3 reads CSARDNQANYGYTF. In nucleotides, the CDR3 is TGCAGTGCTAGAGATAACCAGGCGAACTATGGCTACACCTTC.

This clonotype came up a few times. V gene TRBV12-3 or TRBV12-4 combines with J gene TRBJ2-3, with 8 bases identical to TRBD1. After removal of 2 bases from V and 0 bases from J, the junction contained 7 bases not matched to a gene. The CDR3 covers 17 residues. CDR3 nucleotide sequence: TGTGCCAGCAGTTTACTAACAGGGGGATTTAGCACAGATACGCAGTATTTT. It translates to CASSLLTGGFSTDTQYF.

The chain recombines TRBV6-5 with TRBJ1-2, with 10 bases aligning to TRBD1. The CDR3 contains 15 residues. Germline V gene lookup returns CDR1 MNHEY and CDR2 SVGAGI. V was pared by 0 bases and J by 8 bases, with 6 bases of the junction left unmatched. The CDR3 spells CASSYSGRQGAGYTF. The CDR3 DNA reads TGTGCCAGCAGTTACTCGGGGCGACAGGGGGCCGGCTACACCTTC.

The V gene is TRBV27, the J gene TRBJ2-1; TRBD1 matches 11 bases. V shed 5 bases and J 5 bases; nucleotides not matched to a gene: 5. The CDR3 spans 15 residues. Germline CDR1 is MNHEY and CDR2 is SMNVEV (reference sequence). CDR3 coding DNA: TGTGCCAGCAGTGTAGGGACAGGGGGTAACAATGAGCAGTTCTTC. Translation: CASSVGTGGNNEQFF.

V gene TRBV4-3 combines with J gene TRBJ1-5, with TRBD1 matching 8 bases. Germline assignment: CDR1 LGHNA and CDR2 YSLEER. Germline trimming cut 4 bases from V and 0 bases from J; bases unmatched to any gene: 5. This CDR3 contains 16 residues. CDR3 DNA: TGCGCCAGCAGCCTGACGACAGGGGATAGCAATCAGCCCCAGCATTTT. Translating it yields CASSLTTGDSNQPQHF.

The rearrangement uses TRBV5-6 and TRBJ2-2; no firm D call. Germline V gene data show CDR1 as SGHDT and CDR2 as YYEEEE. Trimming cost V 0 bases and J 3 bases, with 12 bases left between them. The CDR3 sequence is 16 residues long. This CDR3 reads CASSLVSLGYTGELFF. The CDR3 region has the DNA TGTGCCAGCAGCTTGGTGTCGTTGGGGTACACCGGGGAGCTGTTTTTT.

This clonotype has only a few counts. The chain's CDR3 is CASSGGQGTPRATQYF. The CDR3 DNA reads as TGTGCCAGCAGCGGCGGACAGGGGACGCCGCGGGCTACGCAGTATTTT. The rearrangement uses TRBV27 and TRBJ2-3; 9 bases agree with TRBD1. Germline V gives CDR1 MNHEY, CDR2 SMNVEV (reference sequence). The CDR3 is made up of 16 amino acids. V lost 6 bases and J lost 8; bases outside the gene matches: 15.

The rearrangement uses TRBV29-1 and TRBJ2-1; D may match TRBD1 or TRBD2 (5 bases each). Germline lookup yields CDR1 SQVTM and CDR2 ANQGSEA. The CDR3 covers 12 residues. V shed 7 bases and J shed 4 bases, with 11 bases lying between them. CDR3 DNA: TGCAGCGCCCCGGGACGGTACAATGAGCAGTTCTTC. The encoded protein is CSAPGRYNEQFF.

The V and J genes are TRBV4-3 and TRBJ2-7; D might be TRBD2 (5 bases). V gave up 1 base and J gave up 7 bases, with 14 bases separating them. Germline CDR1 is LGHNA and CDR2 is YSLEER. This CDR3 region has 14 residues. CDR3 in amino acids: CASSQVSSPGEQYF. CDR3 nucleotide sequence: TGCGCCAGCAGCCAAGTTAGTTCGCCGGGGGAGCAGTACTTC.

The sample holds many counts of this clonotype. This chain joins TRBV7-9 and TRBJ1-1; 7 bases are shared with TRBD1. V trimming: 2 bases; J trimming: 1 base; junction bases outside the gene matches: 10. The CDR3 extends over 17 amino acids. Looked up from germline, CDR1 is SEHNR and CDR2 is FQNEAQ (reference sequence). The CDR3 reads CASSLSRGGTGNTEAFF. The DNA for the CDR3 is TGTGCCAGCAGCTTATCAAGAGGGGGCACTGGGAACACTGAAGCTTTCTTT.

The chain uses TRBV6-1 and TRBJ2-2; 7 positions match TRBD1. Germline V gives CDR1 MNHNS, CDR2 SASEGT. The V and J ends lost 7 bases and 0 bases, in that order; junction bases with no gene match: 2. This CDR3 is 14 amino acids long. In DNA form, the CDR3 reads TGTGCCAGCAAGGGGGCCGCGAACACCGGGGAGCTGTTTTTT. Encoded protein: CASKGAANTGELFF.

This clonotype was seen only a few times. CDR3 sequence: CASSERVSVKLFF. The CDR3, as DNA: TGTGCCAGCAGTGAGAGGGTGTCAGTAAAACTGTTTTTT. The rearrangement joins TRBV6-1 to TRBJ1-4; D remains unclear. V was pared by 3 bases and J by 10 bases, with 12 bases between. There are 13 residues in the CDR3. The germline gives CDR1 MNHNS, CDR2 SASEGT.

V usage is TRBV20-1 and J usage is TRBJ2-5; 8 bases line up with TRBD2. Trimming took 0 bases from V and 3 from J; bases not matched to a gene: 6. The CDR3 spans 15 residues. Germline CDR1 is DFQATT and CDR2 is SNEGSKA (reference sequence). The CDR3 bases are TGCAGTGCTAGAGAGCCCCTACTAGCGGAAGAGACCCAGTACTTC. Its protein product is CSAREPLLAEETQYF.